This entry lists 15 T cell receptor beta chains sequenced from one sample in a study of CD8+CD57+ T cells in acquired aplastic anemia. Genomic DNA, the template, was used for profiling of the TCR beta VDJ and CDR3. MiXCR was run by TCRdb on the reads, yielding one entry per CDR3 protein. Of a few hundred thousand distinct CDR3 sequences detected, approximately 60% appear once; the ten largest clones hold 1% to 1.5%. For sequencing, patients were chosen who had shown expansion of CD8+CD57+ cells by flow cytometry. The sample taken for sequencing was sorted CD4+, CD8+, or CD8+CD57+ T cells (not recorded which) from PBMCs. Receptor source: a human donor with aplastic anemia.

The rearrangement joins TRBV7-7 to TRBJ2-2, with D maybe TRBD1 (5 bases). Germline V gene data show CDR1 as SSHAT and CDR2 as FNYEAQ (reference sequence). Trimming left V 5 bases short and J 0 bases short, with 13 bases between. The CDR3 runs 16 residues. The CDR3 DNA is TGTGCCAGCAGCCCCCAGGGCTGTGCGAACACCGGGGAGCTGTTTTTT. Encoded protein: CASSPQGCANTGELFF.

The table lists this clonotype with a few counts. This clone may be a read error of a much larger clone one base away. J is TRBJ2-1 and V is TRBV5-1; possible D gene TRBD2, 6 bases. From germline, CDR1 is SGHRS and CDR2 YFSETQ. The CDR3 contains 15 residues. The CDR3 loop reads CASSLGGTSYNEQLF. The CDR3 DNA reads as TGCGCCAGCAGCTTGGGCGGGACCTCCTACAATGAGCAGCTCTTC.

The chain uses TRBV20-1 and TRBJ1-1; D might be TRBD1 (5 bases). With 1 base removed from V and 4 bases from J, the gap between germline ends came to 10 bases. This CDR3 comprises 13 residues. Germline V CDR1 and CDR2: DFQATT, SNEGSKA (reference sequence). CDR3 in amino acids: CSARGGTLTEAFF. CDR3 sequence (DNA): TGCAGTGCTAGAGGGGGGACGCTCACTGAAGCTTTCTTT.

This rearrangement joins TRBV20-1 to TRBJ1-5; no definite D call. The V and J ends lost 5 bases and 4 bases respectively, with 9 bases between them. The CDR3 loop spans 12 amino acids. Germline CDR1 is DFQATT and CDR2 is SNEGSKA (reference sequence). The DNA for the CDR3 is TGCAGTGCTGGATCCGGGAATCAGCCCCAGCATTTT. Encoded protein: CSAGSGNQPQHF.

This chain joins TRBV7-8 and TRBJ2-1; 9 bases agree with TRBD2. The trim removed 1 base at V and 4 bases at J, leaving 2 bases unmatched. The germline V gene has CDR1 SGHVS and CDR2 FQNEAQ. There are 15 residues in the CDR3. CDR3 sequence: CASSLVAGEYNEQFF. CDR3 coding DNA: TGTGCCAGCAGCTTAGTAGCGGGGGAATACAATGAGCAGTTCTTC. The complete variable domain, with remaining parts taken from reference TRBV7-8 and TRBJ2-1, reads GAGVSQSPRYKVAKRGQDVALRCDPISGHVSLFWYQQALGQGPEFLTYFQNEAQLDKSGLPSDRFFAERPEGSVSTLKIQRTQQEDSAVYLCASSLVAGEYNEQFFGPGTRLTVL.

This clonotype was detected only a few times. V is TRBV2 and J is TRBJ1-6; D is possibly TRBD1 (5 bases). From germline, CDR1 is SNHLY and CDR2 FYNNEI. The CDR3 has 16 amino acids. Trimming shortened V by 6 bases and J by 0 bases, and 12 bases separated the two germline ends. The CDR3 region is CASSPSGHSYNSPLHF. The CDR3 DNA sequence: TGTGCCAGCAGCCCCTCGGGGCACTCCTATAATTCACCCCTCCACTTT.

The chain recombines TRBV2 with TRBJ2-3; D gene ambiguous. Germline loops: CDR1 SNHLY, CDR2 FYNNEI. Trimming left V 9 bases short and J 2 bases short, with 15 bases between. The CDR3 consists of 14 residues. The CDR3 region is CASHYSRVTDTQYF. The CDR3 nucleotides are TGTGCCAGTCACTACTCTCGCGTCACAGATACGCAGTATTTT.

At least ten counts were recorded for this clonotype. In DNA, the CDR3 is TGCGCCAGCGCTGTCGGACAAAGACAGGGTGGTGAAGCTTTCTTT. Residues: CASAVGQRQGGEAFF. This rearrangement joins TRBV5-1 to TRBJ1-1, with 7 bases fitting TRBD1. The CDR3 sequence is 15 residues long. Germline assignment: CDR1 SGHRS and CDR2 YFSETQ. V was clipped by 7 bases and J by 7 bases; unmatched bases: 16.

This clonotype was counted ten times or more. This chain connects TRBV4-1 to TRBJ1-2, with 7 bases matching TRBD1. CDR3 length: 16 residues. Trimming took 2 bases from V and 2 from J; bases not matched to a gene: 8. Germline CDR1 is MGHRA and CDR2 is YSYEKL. The CDR3 DNA sequence: TGCGCCAGCAGCCAACCCTCGAAGGACAGGAACTATGGCTACACCTTC. This translates into CASSQPSKDRNYGYTF.

Note on this clonotype: At one boundary the junction diverges from the germline segment, which might be a read error. The CDR3 reads CVSSFRQEVGNIQYF. The DNA for the CDR3 is TGTGTCAGCAGTTTTCGACAGGAGGTGGGAAACATTCAGTACTTC. This chain joins TRBV27 and TRBJ2-4; tentative D call: TRBD1 (6 bases). This CDR3 comprises 15 residues. Germline loops: CDR1 MNHEY, CDR2 SMNVEV (reference sequence).

The J gene is TRBJ2-2, the V gene TRBV7-6; D may be TRBD2 (7 bases). The CDR3 covers 19 residues. Per germline, CDR1 SGHVS and CDR2 FNYEAQ. V lost 6 bases and J 3 bases, leaving 26 bases between the germline ends. CDR3 sequence (DNA): TGTGCCAGCAGTCCCGGGGGGCGGGGGCCCCCACTGTACACCGGGGAGCTGTTTTTT. It specifies CASSPGGRGPPLYTGELFF.

The chain couples TRBV5-1 to TRBJ1-4, with D possibly matching TRBD1 (5 bases). The CDR3 spans 16 residues. V lost 0 bases to trimming and J lost 10 bases, with 19 bases between them. Germline V gives CDR1 SGHRS, CDR2 YFSETQ. This CDR3 reads CASSLVLGGFFGKLFF. CDR3 in DNA: TGCGCCAGCAGCTTGGTATTGGGGGGGTTTTTTGGAAAACTGTTTTTT.

This clonotype was seen many times. This chain uses TRBV5-8 with TRBJ1-2; 12 positions agree with TRBD1. Trimming removed 2 bases from V and 4 bases from J; junction bases left unmatched: 3. In germline, CDR1 is SGHTS, CDR2 YDEGEE. There are 15 residues in the CDR3. CDR3 protein: CASSFPGQGAYGYTF. Written as DNA, the CDR3 is TGTGCCAGCAGCTTCCCGGGACAGGGGGCCTATGGCTACACCTTC. The whole variable domain, filled in from reference TRBV5-8 and TRBJ1-2, reads EAGVTQSPTHLIKTRGQQATLRCSPISGHTSVYWYQQALGLGLQFLLWYDEGEERNRGNFPPRFSGRQFPNYSSELNVNALELEDSALYLCASSFPGQGAYGYTFGSGTRLTVV.

V usage is TRBV7-9 and J usage is TRBJ1-2; 7 nucleotides match TRBD1. The CDR3 runs 12 residues. After removal of 5 bases from V and 8 bases from J, the junction contained 5 bases not matched to a gene. CDR1 and CDR2 from the germline V gene are SEHNR and FQNEAQ (reference sequence). CDR3 sequence: CASSEGARGYTF. CDR3 DNA: TGTGCCAGCAGCGAGGGGGCGCGGGGCTACACCTTC.

The rearrangement uses TRBV11-2 and TRBJ1-6; D unclear. The CDR3 covers 17 residues. From germline, CDR1 is SGHAT and CDR2 FQNNGV. Trimming left V 1 base short and J 0 bases short, with 10 bases between. The DNA for the CDR3 is TGTGCCAGCAGCTTAGCGGGCAGCGTCTCCTATAATTCACCCCTCCACTTT. Protein sequence: CASSLAGSVSYNSPLHF.